Listed here is a single TCR beta chain. Its cognate antigen is unknown. Only in-frame clones appear in the TCRdb table, and some are missing; sequencing was by immunoSEQ multiplex PCR. The sample yields approximately 23,000 clones, about 90% seen once. The data stem from a study of T cell repertoires and Cas9 in healthy adults. Study-level points and caveats: SpCas9-reactive effector T cells were reportedly restrained in vitro by SpCas9-reactive regulatory T cells.

Trimming removed 8 bases from V and 3 bases from J; junction bases left unmatched: 13. This CDR3 has 16 amino acids. The germline CDR1 and CDR2 sequences are MNHNY and SVGAGI (reference sequence). The sample comprised CD4+ effector T cells (CD127+, CD25-, CD137-, CD154-) from PBMCs; culture status not recorded. The receptor was derived from a human donor in good health. The V gene is TRBV6-6, the J gene TRBJ2-3; 8 bases agree with TRBD1. The CDR3 DNA follows: TGTGCCAGCTCGCCTCAGACAGGGGTCAGGACAGATACGCAGTATTTT. As protein: CASSPQTGVRTDTQYF.